The source of this TCR beta chain is a study of cytomegalovirus exposure and HLA in healthy donors. The PCR made use of 60 Vbeta and 13 Jbeta primers. Clones were sequenced by immunoSEQ multiplex PCR, and TCRdb holds only the in-frame ones, with some missing. The sample holds about 150,000 clones; about 82% are singletons and the top ten take around 3.7%. Remarks on this clone: Its matching antigen is unknown.

V trimming: 3 bases; J trimming: 2 bases; junction bases outside the gene matches: 4. Germline V gene sequence: CDR1 LGHNA, CDR2 YNFKEQ. The CDR3 extends over 16 amino acids. The study, taken as a whole, reports: It has been reported that TCR beta sequences accurately predicted the HLA-A and HLA-B alleles of most subjects. The study listed about 150 cytomegalovirus-associated TCR beta chains.

Sequencing was performed on PBMCs. The rearrangement links TRBV4-2 to TRBJ2-3, with 11 positions matching TRBD2. The receptor's source is a male donor in good health and CMV-seronegative. The CDR3 is CASSQSSGRATDTQYF. The CDR3 coding sequence is TGTGCCAGCAGCCAGAGTAGCGGGAGGGCCACAGATACGCAGTATTTT.